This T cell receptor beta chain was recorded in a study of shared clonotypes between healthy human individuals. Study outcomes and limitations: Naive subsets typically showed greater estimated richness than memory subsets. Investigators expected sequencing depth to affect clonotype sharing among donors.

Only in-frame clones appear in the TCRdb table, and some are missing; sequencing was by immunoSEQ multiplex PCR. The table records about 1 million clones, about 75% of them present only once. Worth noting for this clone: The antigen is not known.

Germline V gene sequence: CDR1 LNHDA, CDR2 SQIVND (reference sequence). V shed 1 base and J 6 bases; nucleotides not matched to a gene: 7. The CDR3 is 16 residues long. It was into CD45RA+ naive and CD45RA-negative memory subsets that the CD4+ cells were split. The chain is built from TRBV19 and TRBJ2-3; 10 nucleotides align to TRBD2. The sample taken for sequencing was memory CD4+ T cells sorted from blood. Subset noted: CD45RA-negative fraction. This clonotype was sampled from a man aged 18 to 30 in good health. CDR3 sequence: CASSIAPAGGPDTQYF. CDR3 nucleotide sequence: TGTGCCAGTAGTATAGCGCCAGCGGGGGGGCCGGATACGCAGTATTTT.